This T cell receptor beta chain was captured by sequencing in a study of coeliac disease. The CDR3 covers 15 residues. V lost 3 bases to trimming and J lost 0 bases, with 9 bases between them. Looked up from germline, CDR1 is MNHEY and CDR2 is SVGAGI. There are a few counts of this clone. Data came from immunoSEQ multiplex PCR; TCRdb stores just in-frame clones and leaves some out. The table includes 1,000 to 1,500 clones, around 52% detected once. The sequence was collected from a man in his 70s without celiac disease. Sequenced input: intraepithelial lymphocytes from the gut. The V and J genes are TRBV6-5 and TRBJ2-1; D remains ambiguous. For the CDR3, the DNA is TGTGCCAGCAGTTATCATCCCAGCTCCTACAATGAGCAGTTCTTC. Its translation: CASSYHPSSYNEQFF.